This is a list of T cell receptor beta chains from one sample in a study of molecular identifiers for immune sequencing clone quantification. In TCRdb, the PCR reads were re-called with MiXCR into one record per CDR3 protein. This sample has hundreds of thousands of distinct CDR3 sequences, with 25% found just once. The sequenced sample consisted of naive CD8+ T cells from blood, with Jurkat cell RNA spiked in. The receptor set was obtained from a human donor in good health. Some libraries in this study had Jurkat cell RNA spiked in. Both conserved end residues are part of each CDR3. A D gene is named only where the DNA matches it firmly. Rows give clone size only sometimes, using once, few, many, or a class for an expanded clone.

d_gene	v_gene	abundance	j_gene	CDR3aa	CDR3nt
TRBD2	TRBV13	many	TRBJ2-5	CASSSYGLAQETQYF	TGTGCCAGCAGCTCGTATGGACTAGCGCAAGAGACCCAGTACTTC
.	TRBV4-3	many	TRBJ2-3	CASSQEQSTDTQYF	TGCGCCAGCAGCCAAGAACAAAGCACAGATACGCAGTATTTT
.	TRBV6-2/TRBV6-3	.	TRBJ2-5	CASSYWVGGLETQYF	TGTGCCAGCAGTTACTGGGTAGGGGGACTGGAGACCCAGTACTTC
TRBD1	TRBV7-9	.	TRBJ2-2	CAWDRQNTGELFF	TGTGCGTGGGACAGGCAGAACACCGGGGAGCTGTTTTTT
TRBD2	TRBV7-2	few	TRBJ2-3	CASSARTSGTDTQYF	TGTGCCAGCAGCGCAAGGACTAGCGGAACAGATACGCAGTATTTT
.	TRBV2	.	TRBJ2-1	CASTVVASDEQFF	TGTGCCAGCACCGTGGTAGCTTCCGATGAGCAGTTCTTC
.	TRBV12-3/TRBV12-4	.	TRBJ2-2	CASSLVSGDGELFF	TGTGCCAGCAGTTTAGTCTCAGGGGACGGGGAGCTGTTTTTT
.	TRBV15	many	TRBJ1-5	CATSRTAQPQHF	TGTGCCACCAGCAGGACAGCTCAGCCCCAGCATTTT
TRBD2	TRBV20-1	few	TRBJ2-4	CSAIWPGSGSTKNIQYF	TGCAGTGCTATATGGCCGGGTAGCGGGTCGACCAAAAACATTCAGTACTTC
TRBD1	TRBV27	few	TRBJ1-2	CASRESPGQGSYGYTF	TGTGCCAGCAGGGAATCGCCGGGACAGGGGTCCTATGGCTACACCTTC
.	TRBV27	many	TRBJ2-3	CASSPLEVVRADTQYF	TGTGCCAGCAGTCCCCTTGAGGTCGTGCGGGCAGATACGCAGTATTTT
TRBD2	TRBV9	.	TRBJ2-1	CASSVDGTSGNEQFF	TGTGCCAGCAGCGTAGATGGGACTAGCGGCAATGAGCAGTTCTTC
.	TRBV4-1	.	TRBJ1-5	CASSQVKRARNQPQHF	TGCGCCAGCAGCCAAGTAAAGCGGGCGCGGAATCAGCCCCAGCATTTT
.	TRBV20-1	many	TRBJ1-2	CSARGTENYGYTF	TGCAGTGCTAGAGGTACCGAGAACTATGGCTACACCTTC
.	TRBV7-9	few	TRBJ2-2	CASSLWGMDTGELFF	TGTGCCAGCAGCTTATGGGGGATGGACACCGGGGAGCTGTTTTTT
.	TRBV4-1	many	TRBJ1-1	CASSQAPGHDTEAFF	TGCGCCAGCAGCCAAGCACCGGGACACGACACTGAAGCTTTCTTT
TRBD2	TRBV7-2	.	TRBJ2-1	CAGGPSGGPYNEQFF	TGTGCCGGCGGCCCAAGCGGGGGGCCCTACAATGAGCAGTTCTTC
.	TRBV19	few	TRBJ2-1	CASSIGQGHYNEQFF	TGTGCCAGTAGTATAGGGCAGGGGCACTACAATGAGCAGTTCTTC
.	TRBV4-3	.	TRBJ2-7	CASSQDSSRAYEQYF	TGCGCCAGCAGCCAAGACTCCTCCCGAGCCTACGAGCAGTACTTC
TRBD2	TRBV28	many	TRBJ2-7	CASRSLAGVGDEQYF	TGTGCCAGCAGATCACTAGCGGGAGTTGGTGACGAGCAGTACTTC
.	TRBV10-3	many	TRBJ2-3	CAISGARDTQYF	TGTGCCATCAGTGGGGCCCGGGATACGCAGTATTTT
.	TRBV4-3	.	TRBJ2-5	CASSQTSSETQHF	TGCGCCAGCAGCCAAACTAGCAGCGAGACCCAGCACTTC
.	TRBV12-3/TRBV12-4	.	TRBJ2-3	CASSHSRGVRDMQYF	TGTGCCAGCAGCCATTCTAGGGGGGTGAGGGATATGCAGTATTTT
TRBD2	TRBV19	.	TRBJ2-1	CASSIGGRAREQFF	TGTGCCAGTAGTATAGGCGGGAGGGCAAGGGAGCAGTTCTTC
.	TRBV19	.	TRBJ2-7	CASSGTAREQYF	TGTGCCAGCTCTGGAACAGCAAGGGAGCAGTACTTC
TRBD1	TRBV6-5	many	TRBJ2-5	CASIQWTGAVETQYF	TGTGCCAGCATCCAGTGGACAGGGGCCGTAGAGACCCAGTACTTC
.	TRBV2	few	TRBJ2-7	CASGEGGRNEQYF	TGTGCCAGCGGGGAAGGGGGGCGGAACGAGCAGTACTTC
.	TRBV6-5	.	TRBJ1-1	CASSYALAEALF	TGTGCCAGCAGTTACGCGTTGGCTGAAGCTCTCTTT
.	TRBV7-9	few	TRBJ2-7	CASSPEARYEQYF	TGTGCCAGCAGCCCTGAAGCACGCTACGAGCAGTACTTC
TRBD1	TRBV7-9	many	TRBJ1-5	CASSSPGGPNQPQHF	TGTGCCAGCAGCTCCCCAGGGGGCCCCAATCAGCCCCAGCATTTT
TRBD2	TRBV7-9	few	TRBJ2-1	CASGTSGGAGYNEQFF	TGTGCCAGCGGGACTAGCGGGGGGGCGGGGTACAATGAGCAGTTCTTC
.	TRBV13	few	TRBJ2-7	CASSTGGTPYEQYF	TGTGCCAGCAGCACCGGCGGCACCCCCTACGAGCAGTACTTC
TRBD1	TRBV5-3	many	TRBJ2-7	CASSLGQGEHF	TGTGCCAGCAGCCTAGGACAGGGTGAACACTTC
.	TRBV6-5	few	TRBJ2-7	CASSYESPTGDRSYEQYF	TGTGCCAGCAGTTACGAATCCCCAACAGGCGACCGCTCCTACGAGCAGTACTTC
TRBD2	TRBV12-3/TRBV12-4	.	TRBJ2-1	CASRRLAGPSSSYNEQFF	TGTGCCAGCAGGCGACTAGCGGGCCCGTCGAGCTCCTACAATGAGCAGTTCTTC
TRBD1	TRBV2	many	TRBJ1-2	CASSAGTGLYGYTF	TGTGCCAGCAGTGCAGGGACAGGTCTTTATGGCTACACCTTC
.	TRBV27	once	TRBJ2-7	CASSVLGSHCEQYF	TGTGCCAGCAGTGTACTCGGAAGCCACTGCGAGCAGTACTTC
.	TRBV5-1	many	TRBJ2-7	CASSLGSGFYEQYF	TGCGCCAGCAGCTTGGGCTCCGGGTTCTACGAGCAGTACTTC
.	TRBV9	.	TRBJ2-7	CASSVDGGRTYEQYF	TGTGCCAGCAGCGTAGATGGAGGACGAACCTACGAGCAGTACTTC
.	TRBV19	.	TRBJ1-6	CASSNTGPYSPLHF	TGTGCCAGTAGCAACACAGGACCCTATTCACCCCTCCACTTT
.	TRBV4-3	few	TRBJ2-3	CASSQDSYRSTDTQYF	TGCGCCAGCAGCCAAGATAGTTACAGGAGCACAGATACGCAGTATTTT
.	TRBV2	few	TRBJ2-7	CASRSGVGSQNEQYF	TGTGCCAGCAGGTCCGGCGTAGGGAGTCAGAACGAGCAGTACTTC
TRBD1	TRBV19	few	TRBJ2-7	CASSIWDRGTEQYF	TGTGCCAGTAGTATTTGGGACAGGGGCACCGAGCAGTACTTC
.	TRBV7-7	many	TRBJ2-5	CASSLGPTETQYF	TGTGCCAGCAGCTTAGGACCGACGGAGACCCAGTACTTC
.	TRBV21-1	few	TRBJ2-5	CASSGAWGETQYF	TGTGCCAGCAGTGGGGCCTGGGGAGAGACCCAGTACTTC
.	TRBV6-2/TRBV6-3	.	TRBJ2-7	CATSPRSMHPPHHYF	TGTGCCACCAGTCCTAGGTCTATGCACCCACCCCACCACTACTTC
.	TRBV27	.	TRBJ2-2	CASSLVGGTGELFF	TGTGCCAGCAGTTTAGTCGGAGGCACCGGGGAGCTGTTTTTT
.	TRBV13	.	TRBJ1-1	CASSPQGDMTSGAFF	TGTGCCAGCAGCCCCCAGGGTGATATGACTAGTGGAGCTTTCTTT
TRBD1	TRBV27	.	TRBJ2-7	CASSSRPGTGYYEQYF	TGTGCCAGCAGTTCCCGACCCGGGACAGGATACTACGAGCAGTACTTC
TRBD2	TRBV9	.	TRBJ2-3	CASSAGRGEDTQYF	TGTGCCAGCAGCGCTGGTCGGGGGGAAGATACGCAGTATTTT
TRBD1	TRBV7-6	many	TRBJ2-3	CASSYAGGGTDTQYF	TGTGCCAGCAGTTACGCAGGGGGCGGAACAGATACGCAGTATTTT
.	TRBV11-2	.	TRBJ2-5	CASSLGDFWTEETQYF	TGTGCCAGCAGCTTAGGGGATTTTTGGACAGAAGAGACCCAGTACTTC
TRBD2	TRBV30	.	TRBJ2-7	CARTGLAGPSYEQYF	TGTGCCCGCACCGGACTAGCGGGTCCGTCGTACGAGCAGTACTTC